This TCR beta chain was sequenced in a study of T-cell memory formation after mild COVID-19. Study-wide results and limits: Clones shrinking from day 15 to 85 showed even CD4/CD8 mixes; later expanders tilted CD4+. Detection of some responders pre-infection suggested pre-existing cross-reactive memory T cells participated.

Libraries for TCRalpha and TCRbeta carried sample barcodes and unique molecular identifiers via 5'RACE. MiXCR, applied by TCRdb to the 5' RACE reads, yields one record per CDR3 protein. The data show over 95,000 distinct CDR3 sequences, about 24% seen once. At least ten counts were recorded for this clonotype. Its specificity is not known. Germline CDR1 SGHRS, CDR2 YFSETQ. The CDR3 runs to 13 residues. V lost 1 base, J lost 9 bases, and 11 bases lay in between. The sample was PBMCs or a T cell subset sorted from them (not recorded which). V gene TRBV5-1 combines with J gene TRBJ2-1; D could derive from TRBD1 or TRBD2 (6 bases each). This receptor was identified in a young man who had mild COVID-19 (a few samples of this study predate the infection). Cell type and time point are not known. The CDR3 sequence: CASSLTGAGEQFF. CDR3 coding DNA: TGCGCCAGCAGCTTGACGGGGGCCGGTGAGCAGTTCTTC.